One T cell receptor (beta chain) is described in this entry. The target antigen is unknown. The data are from a study of CD4 T cells in relation to SARS-CoV-2 and coronaviruses. About the study: ViraFEST: approximately eleven-day antigen culture of PBMCs, then TCR beta CDR3 sequencing. Overall study results and limits: Compared with monoreactive clones, crossreactive clones showed significantly weaker SARS-CoV-2 expansion. According to naive versus memory sequencing, detected responses are memory recall, not newly primed.

TCRdb's copy holds only in-frame clones and misses some; the assay was immunoSEQ multiplex PCR. The sample carries roughly 38,000 clones, roughly 84% recorded once. The length of the CDR3 is 14 residues. CDR1 is LNHDA and CDR2 is SQIVND in the germline V gene (reference sequence). V lost 0 bases and J 6 bases, leaving 8 bases between the germline ends. This clonotype was sampled from an adult with COVID-19. Specimen: naive CD4+ T cells from PBMCs, cultured in vitro. This sample's subset: naive CD4+ T cells isolated by negative enrichment. V gene TRBV19 combines with J gene TRBJ1-4; D is unclear. This chain's CDR3 is CASSIEGIYEKLFF. CDR3 nucleotide sequence: TGTGCCAGTAGTATAGAGGGAATATATGAAAAACTGTTTTTT.